Sequencing of this TCR beta chain was carried out in a study of T-cell reconstitution after alpha-beta-depleted transplantation in children. As it was prepared, the TCRbeta library received unique molecular identifiers. TCRdb re-derived calls from the PCR reads in MiXCR, one entry per CDR3 protein. This repertoire shows around 240,000 distinct CDR3 sequences, more than 7.5% found once; its top ten account for around 5.1%. In this sample, this clonotype turned up many times. Germline assignment: CDR1 MGHRA and CDR2 YSYEKL. V was cut by 4 bases and J by 2 bases, with 15 bases left in between. CDR3 length: 16 residues.

The receptor's source is a human donor who donated a stem cell graft to a child with SCID. The J gene is TRBJ1-3, the V gene TRBV4-1, with D tentatively TRBD1 (5 bases). The material was PBMCs from the stem cell graft donor, obtained from the stem cell graft. The CDR3 coding sequence is TGCGCCAGCAGCCTTCAGGGCCTCGAGGCTGGAAACACCATATATTTT. Amino acid sequence: CASSLQGLEAGNTIYF.